This passage covers 16 T cell receptor beta chains from one sample sequenced in a study of cytomegalovirus exposure and HLA in healthy donors. The PCR contained 60 Vbeta and 13 Jbeta primers. Clones were sequenced by immunoSEQ multiplex PCR, and TCRdb holds only the in-frame ones, with some missing. In the table there are about 59,000 clones, more than 70% of which are singletons. Specimen: PBMCs. The origin of the receptors is a man younger than 40 in good health and CMV-seropositive.

There are a few counts of this clone. The V call is TRBV2, the J call TRBJ1-6; 7 nucleotides agree with TRBD1. Trimming took 2 bases from V and 14 from J; bases not matched to a gene: 9. The CDR3 has 14 residues. Germline CDR1 is SNHLY and CDR2 is FYNNEI. The CDR3 DNA reads TGTGCCAGCAGTGAAAGTAGGGGGCAGGGAGCCCTCCACTTT. Its protein product is CASSESRGQGALHF.

The gene calls are TRBV5-6 and TRBJ2-7; TRBD1 agrees at 10 bases. Germline assignment: CDR1 SGHDT and CDR2 YYEEEE. CDR3 length: 14 amino acids. After removal of 3 bases from V and 4 bases from J, the junction contained 4 bases not matched to a gene. The CDR3 loop reads CASSWGQGTYEQYF. DNA for the CDR3: TGTGCCAGCAGCTGGGGACAGGGGACTTACGAGCAGTACTTC.

V is TRBV4-2 and J is TRBJ2-7; tentatively, D is TRBD2 (6 bases). The germline V gene encodes CDR1 LGHNA and CDR2 YNFKEQ. The length of the CDR3 is 13 residues. Trimming pared 2 bases from V and 6 bases from J, leaving 11 bases between. The DNA of the CDR3 is TGTGCCAGCAGCCAACCGACTAGTCCCGAGCAGTACTTC. Translating it yields CASSQPTSPEQYF.

The genes are TRBV6-5 and TRBJ2-5, with 8 bases that match TRBD1. Germline lookup yields CDR1 MNHEY and CDR2 SVGAGI. The CDR3 covers 15 residues. Trimming at V came to 3 bases and at J to 4 bases, leaving 7 bases not matched to a gene. The CDR3 DNA reads as TGTGCCAGCAGTTATCCGACAGGGGCAGGAGAGACCCAGTACTTC. Encoded protein: CASSYPTGAGETQYF.

The rearrangement joins TRBV18 to TRBJ1-5, with D maybe TRBD1 (6 bases). This CDR3 region has 15 residues. CDR1 is KGHSH and CDR2 is LQKENI in the germline V gene. V lost 1 base, J lost 2 bases, and 9 bases lay in between. CDR3 DNA sequence: TGTGCCAGCTCACCACAACCAGGGGGCAATCAGCCCCAGCATTTT. It yields the protein CASSPQPGGNQPQHF.

The V gene is TRBV19, the J gene TRBJ1-5; the D is unclear. The CDR3 has 14 amino acids. The V gene lost 9 bases and the J gene lost 4 bases, with 16 bases spanning the gap. Germline loops: CDR1 LNHDA, CDR2 SQIVND (reference sequence). For the CDR3, the DNA is TGTGCCAGCGCCGCCTTACAGAGAAATCAGCCCCAGCATTTT. This sequence encodes CASAALQRNQPQHF.

The V and J genes are TRBV7-2 and TRBJ2-7; 9 nucleotides align to TRBD1. The CDR3 loop spans 15 amino acids. Germline loops: CDR1 SGHTA, CDR2 FQGNSA. J gave up 1 base and V 5 bases, and 6 bases lay outside the gene matches. This chain's CDR3 is CASSDPTGGSYEQYF. The CDR3 bases are TGTGCCAGCAGCGACCCGACAGGGGGATCCTACGAGCAGTACTTC.

V usage is TRBV7-8 and J usage is TRBJ2-7, with a tentative D call TRBD2 (5 bases). With 3 bases removed from V and 6 bases from J, the gap between germline ends came to 15 bases. Germline V gene data show CDR1 as SGHVS and CDR2 as FQNEAQ. This CDR3 has 14 residues. This CDR3 reads CASSFSDSRSEQYF. The CDR3 DNA reads as TGTGCCAGCAGCTTTAGCGACTCAAGAAGCGAGCAGTACTTC.

This chain's CDR3 is CASSFLAGGYTDTQYF. In DNA, the CDR3 is TGCGCCAGCAGCTTCCTAGCGGGGGGCTACACAGATACGCAGTATTTT. J is TRBJ2-3 and V is TRBV5-1, with 11 nucleotides matching TRBD2. The CDR3 is 16 residues long. Germline V gene data show CDR1 as SGHRS and CDR2 as YFSETQ. J was trimmed by 2 bases and V by 2 bases; bases with no gene match: 4.

The V and J genes are TRBV6-1 and TRBJ1-1; 7 nucleotides match TRBD1. V gave up 6 bases and J gave up 4 bases; unmatched junction bases: 8. CDR3 length: 14 residues. Looked up from germline, CDR1 is MNHNS and CDR2 is SASEGT. As DNA, the CDR3 is TGTGCCAGCAGCCGAGGAGGGGGCCGCACTGAAGCTTTCTTT. Residues: CASSRGGGRTEAFF.

The chain has TRBV15 and TRBJ2-5; D is undetermined. CDR3 length equals 17 residues. Germline CDR1 and CDR2: LNHNV and YYDKDF (reference sequence). The V end lost 0 bases, the J end lost 1 base, and 15 bases lay between the germline ends. This CDR3 is CATSRDLLPSTQETQYF. The CDR3 bases are TGTGCCACCAGCAGAGATCTCCTCCCGTCTACCCAAGAGACCCAGTACTTC.

V usage is TRBV7-3 and J usage is TRBJ2-3, with 7 bases aligning to TRBD1. V dropped 5 bases and J dropped 0; count of bases not matched to a gene: 5. Per the germline V gene, CDR1 is SGHTA and CDR2 is FQGTGA. The CDR3 has 15 amino acids. The CDR3 sequence: CASSQGTASTDTQYF. CDR3 nucleotide sequence: TGTGCCAGCAGCCAGGGGACAGCTAGCACAGATACGCAGTATTTT.

This clone was detected only once. The rearrangement uses TRBV28 and TRBJ2-7, with 8 positions matching TRBD1. V lost 4 bases and J lost 0; bases outside the gene matches: 8. Germline V gene sequence: CDR1 MDHEN, CDR2 SYDVKM. This CDR3 spans 16 amino acids. CDR3 DNA: TGTGCCAGCAGTTCGGCAACCGGGACAGGCTCCTACGAGCAGTACTTC. Its protein is CASSSATGTGSYEQYF.

This clone was observed at least ten times. V usage is TRBV7-8 and J usage is TRBJ1-1, with no clear D. Germline V CDR1 and CDR2: SGHVS, FQNEAQ. This CDR3 is 13 amino acids long. Deletions cut 1 base from V and 1 base from J, with 4 bases between. CDR3 sequence (DNA): TGTGCCAGCAGCTTAGGACAGAACACTGAAGCTTTCTTT. This translates into CASSLGQNTEAFF.

In this sample, this clone turned up a few times. In nucleotides, the CDR3 is TGTGCCAGCAGCCAAGCGGGACAGGGTCCCAATCAGCCCCAGCATTTT. Encoded protein: CASSQAGQGPNQPQHF. The chain uses TRBV4-2 and TRBJ1-5, with 9 bases that match TRBD1. CDR3 length: 16 amino acids. The junction had 4 bases not matched to a gene; V was cut back by 1 base and J by 3 bases. Germline values: CDR1 LGHNA, CDR2 YNFKEQ.

CDR3 bases: TGTGCCAGCAGTGACGCGGGACCGCAGGTTGGCTACACCTTC. Protein: CASSDAGPQVGYTF. The chain couples TRBV28 to TRBJ1-2; a weak D match, TRBD1 (5 bases). V gave up 5 bases and J gave up 7 bases, with 17 bases separating them. This CDR3 comprises 14 residues. Germline CDR1 and CDR2: MDHEN and SYDVKM.